Below, 2 T cell receptor beta chains from the same sample are listed, as sequenced in a study of memory CD4+ T cells and cytomegalovirus serostatus (dated by TCRdb to the late 2010s). The library was produced with the immunoSEQ multiplex PCR assay. Here the immuneACCESS table is served through TCRdb, limited to in-frame sequences with V and J called. Missing clones are a known gap in these copies; in checked studies unresolved V genes cover under half, and the rest lacks a known reason. The sample table holds some 53,000 clones, of which 78% were seen once. Under 1% of the sample is held by the ten biggest clonotypes. Single viable CD3+CD4+CD8-CD45RO+ cells were sorted as memory CD4+ T cells on a FACSAria II. The sequenced sample consisted of memory CD4+ T cells from blood. The receptors shown here come from an adult in good health and CMV-seronegative.

This chain links TRBV28 with TRBJ2-3; no firm D call. Between the trimmed V and J ends, which lost 2 bases and 2 bases, there was a span of 11 bases. Germline CDR1 reads MDHEN; CDR2 reads SYDVKM. CDR3 size: 15 residues. The CDR3 loop is CASSLNRIYTDTQYF. CDR3 sequence (DNA): TGTGCCAGCAGTTTAAATCGGATATACACAGATACGCAGTATTTT. The variable domain in full, completed from reference TRBV28 and TRBJ2-3, reads DVKVTQSSRYLVKRTGEKVFLECVQDMDHENMFWYRQDPGLGLRLIYFSYDVKMKEKGDIPEGYSVSREKKERFSLILESASTNQTSMYLCASSLNRIYTDTQYFGPGTRLTVL.

V and J are TRBV18 and TRBJ2-5; TRBD1 or TRBD2 may be the D gene (5 bases each). Germline values: CDR1 KGHSH, CDR2 LQKENI. V was pared by 6 bases and J by 1 base, with 12 bases between. The CDR3 spans 14 residues. The CDR3 loop reads CASSLGTSQETQYF. In DNA, the CDR3 is TGTGCCAGCTCGCTGGGGACGTCCCAAGAGACCCAGTACTTC. Together with reference TRBV18 and TRBJ2-5, the CDR3 gives the full variable domain: NAGVMQNPRHLVRRRGQEARLRCSPMKGHSHVYWYRQLPEEGLKFMVYLQKENIIDESGMPKERFSAEFPKEGPSILRIQQVVRGDSAAYFCASSLGTSQETQYFGPGTRLLVL.